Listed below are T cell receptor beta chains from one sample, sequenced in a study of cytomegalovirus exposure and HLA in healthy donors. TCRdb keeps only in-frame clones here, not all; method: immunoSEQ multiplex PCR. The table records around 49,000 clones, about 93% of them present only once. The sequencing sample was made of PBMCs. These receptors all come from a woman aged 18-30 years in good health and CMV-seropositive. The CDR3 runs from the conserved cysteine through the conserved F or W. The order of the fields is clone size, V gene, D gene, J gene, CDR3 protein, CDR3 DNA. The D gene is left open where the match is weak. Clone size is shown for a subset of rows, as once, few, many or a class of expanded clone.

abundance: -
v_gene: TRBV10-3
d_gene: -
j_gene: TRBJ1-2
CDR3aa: CAISADGQGSGYTF
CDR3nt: TGTGCCATCAGTGCCGACGGGCAGGGGAGTGGCTACACCTTC

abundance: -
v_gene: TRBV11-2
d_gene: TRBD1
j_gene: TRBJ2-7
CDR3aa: CASSRDRGFGQYF
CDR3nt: TGTGCCAGCAGCAGGGACAGGGGATTTGGGCAGTACTTC

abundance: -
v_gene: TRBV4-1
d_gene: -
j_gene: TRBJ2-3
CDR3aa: CASSQNSPTDTQYF
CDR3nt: TGCGCCAGCAGCCAAAATTCTCCTACAGATACGCAGTATTTT

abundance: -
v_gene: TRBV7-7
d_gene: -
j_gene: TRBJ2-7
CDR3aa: CASSKRLGSANYEQYF
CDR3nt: TGTGCTAGCAGCAAACGACTAGGTAGCGCTAACTACGAGCAGTACTTC

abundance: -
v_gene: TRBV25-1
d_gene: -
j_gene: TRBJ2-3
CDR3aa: CASSDDYPGTDTQYF
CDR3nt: TGTGCCAGCAGTGATGACTATCCTGGCACAGATACGCAGTATTTT

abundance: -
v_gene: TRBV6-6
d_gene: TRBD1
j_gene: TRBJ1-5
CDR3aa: CASSAAGGSDQPQHF
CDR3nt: TGTGCCAGCAGCGCGGCAGGGGGCTCGGATCAGCCCCAGCATTTT

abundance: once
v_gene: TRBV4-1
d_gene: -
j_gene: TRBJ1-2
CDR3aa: CASSQDLRGYTF
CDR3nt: TGCGCCAGCAGCCAAGATTTGCGGGGCTACACCTTC

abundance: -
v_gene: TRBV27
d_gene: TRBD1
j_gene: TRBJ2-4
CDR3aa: CASSGQGWGIQYF
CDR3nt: TGTGCCAGCAGCGGACAGGGTTGGGGCATTCAGTACTTC

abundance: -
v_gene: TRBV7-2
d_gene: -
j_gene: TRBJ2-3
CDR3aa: CASSPRGTHGSDTQYF
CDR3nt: TGTGCCAGCAGCCCCCGAGGTACTCATGGGTCAGATACGCAGTATTTT

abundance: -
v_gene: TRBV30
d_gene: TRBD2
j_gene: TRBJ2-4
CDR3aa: CAWTLGGGAKNIQYF
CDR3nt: TGTGCCTGGACCCTCGGGGGGGGAGCCAAAAACATTCAGTACTTC

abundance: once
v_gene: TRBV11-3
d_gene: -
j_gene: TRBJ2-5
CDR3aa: CASSPGNHAQETQYF
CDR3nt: TGTGCCAGCAGCCCGGGGAACCACGCCCAAGAGACCCAGTACTTC

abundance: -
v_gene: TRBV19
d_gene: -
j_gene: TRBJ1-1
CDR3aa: CASSIVGGAAEAFF
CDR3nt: TGTGCCAGTAGTATAGTCGGGGGGGCGGCTGAAGCTTTCTTT

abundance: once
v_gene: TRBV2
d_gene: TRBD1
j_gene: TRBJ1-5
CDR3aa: CASREGQAGNQPQHF
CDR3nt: TGTGCCAGCAGGGAGGGACAGGCAGGCAATCAGCCCCAGCATTTT

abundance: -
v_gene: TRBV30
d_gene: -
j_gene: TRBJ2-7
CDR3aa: CAWSPTGSYEQYF
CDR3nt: TGTGCCTGGAGTCCGACCGGGTCCTACGAGCAGTACTTC

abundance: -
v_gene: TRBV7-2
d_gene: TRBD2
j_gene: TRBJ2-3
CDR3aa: CASSLDASGTADTQYF
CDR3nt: TGTGCCAGCAGCTTAGACGCTAGCGGGACCGCAGATACGCAGTATTTT

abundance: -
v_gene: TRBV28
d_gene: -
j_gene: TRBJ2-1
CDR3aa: CASGPPGTGFPRLAGGGQFF
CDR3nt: TGTGCCAGCGGACCTCCCGGGACAGGGTTCCCTAGACTAGCGGGTGGCGGGCAGTTCTTC

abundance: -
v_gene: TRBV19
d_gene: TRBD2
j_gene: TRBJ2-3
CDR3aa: CASSIVGGSGDTQYF
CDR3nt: TGTGCCAGTAGTATAGTCGGCGGGAGTGGGGATACGCAGTATTTT

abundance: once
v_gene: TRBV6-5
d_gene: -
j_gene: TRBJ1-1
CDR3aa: CASRFRGTNTEAFF
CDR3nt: TGTGCCAGCAGGTTTAGGGGGACGAACACTGAAGCTTTCTTT

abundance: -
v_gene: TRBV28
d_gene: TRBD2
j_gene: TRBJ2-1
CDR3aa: CASSLLAGGAYSYNEQFF
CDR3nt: TGTGCCAGCAGTTTACTAGCGGGAGGCGCATACTCCTACAATGAGCAGTTCTTC

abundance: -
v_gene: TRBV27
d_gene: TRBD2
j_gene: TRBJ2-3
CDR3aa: CASSELAGVSSRTDTQYF
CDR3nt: TGTGCCAGCAGTGAACTAGCGGGAGTATCCTCACGCACAGATACGCAGTATTTT

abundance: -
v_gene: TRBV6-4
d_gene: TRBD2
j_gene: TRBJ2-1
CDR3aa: CASSDSSGSNEQFF
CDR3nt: TGTGCCAGCAGTGACTCTAGCGGGAGCAATGAGCAGTTCTTC

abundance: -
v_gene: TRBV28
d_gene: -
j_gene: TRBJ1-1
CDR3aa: CASSLYPEMNTEAFF
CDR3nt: TGTGCCAGCAGTTTATATCCGGAGATGAACACTGAAGCTTTCTTT

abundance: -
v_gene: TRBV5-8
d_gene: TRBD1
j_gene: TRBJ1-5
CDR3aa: CASSLTGTDNQPQHF
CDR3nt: TGTGCCAGCAGCTTGACCGGGACAGACAATCAGCCCCAGCATTTT

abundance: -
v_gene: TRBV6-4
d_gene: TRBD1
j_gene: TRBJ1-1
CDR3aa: CASSDPPTGGTEAFF
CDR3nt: TGTGCCAGCAGTGATCCTCCGACAGGGGGTACTGAAGCTTTCTTT

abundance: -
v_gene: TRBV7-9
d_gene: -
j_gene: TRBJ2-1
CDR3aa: CASSVGTGPNNEQFF
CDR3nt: TGTGCCAGCAGCGTTGGAACAGGGCCGAACAATGAGCAGTTCTTC

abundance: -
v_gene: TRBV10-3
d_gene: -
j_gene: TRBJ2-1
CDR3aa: CAISEEYEQFF
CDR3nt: TGTGCCATCAGTGAGGAGTATGAGCAGTTCTTC

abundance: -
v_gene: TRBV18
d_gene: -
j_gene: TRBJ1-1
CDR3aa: CASSPSKTVNTEAFF
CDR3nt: TGTGCCAGCTCACCATCGAAGACTGTTAACACTGAAGCTTTCTTT

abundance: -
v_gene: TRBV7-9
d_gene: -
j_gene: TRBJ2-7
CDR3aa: CASSLGGLAFSYEQYF
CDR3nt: TGTGCCAGCAGCTTAGGGGGTCTAGCTTTCTCCTACGAGCAGTACTTC

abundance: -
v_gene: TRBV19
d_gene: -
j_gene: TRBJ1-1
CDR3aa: CASSRTANTEAFF
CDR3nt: TGTGCCAGTAGCCGGACAGCCAACACTGAAGCTTTCTTT

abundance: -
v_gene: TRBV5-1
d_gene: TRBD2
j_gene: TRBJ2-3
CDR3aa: CASSFESSGSILTDTQYF
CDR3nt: TGCGCCAGCAGCTTTGAGTCTAGCGGGAGTATTTTAACAGATACGCAGTATTTT

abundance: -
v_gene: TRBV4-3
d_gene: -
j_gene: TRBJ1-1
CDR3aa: CASSQQQGRAEAFF
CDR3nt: TGCGCCAGCAGCCAGCAACAGGGACGGGCTGAAGCTTTCTTT

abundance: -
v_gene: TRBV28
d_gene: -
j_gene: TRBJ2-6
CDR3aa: CASSLLGVSGANVLTF
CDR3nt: TGTGCCAGCAGTTTGCTAGGGGTCTCTGGGGCCAACGTCCTGACTTTC

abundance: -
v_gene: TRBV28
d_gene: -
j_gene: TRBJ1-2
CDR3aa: CAIVPRGANGYTF
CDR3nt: TGTGCCATAGTTCCTCGGGGGGCAAATGGCTACACCTTC

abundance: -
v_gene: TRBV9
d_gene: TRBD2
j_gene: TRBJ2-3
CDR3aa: CASSSHFSGRGEDTQYF
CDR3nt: TGTGCCAGCAGCTCACACTTTAGCGGGAGGGGGGAAGATACGCAGTATTTT

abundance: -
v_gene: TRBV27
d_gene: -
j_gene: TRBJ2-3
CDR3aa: CASSPLGQYSTDTQYF
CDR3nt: TGTGCCAGCAGTCCCCTGGGACAATATAGCACAGATACGCAGTATTTT

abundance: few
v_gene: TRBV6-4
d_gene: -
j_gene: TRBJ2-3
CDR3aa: CASSADRGGTDTQYF
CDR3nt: TGTGCCAGCAGTGCCGACAGGGGAGGGACAGATACGCAGTATTTT

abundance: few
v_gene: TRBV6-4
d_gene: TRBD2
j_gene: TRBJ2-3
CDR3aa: CASSRTSGGTDTQYF
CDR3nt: TGTGCCAGCAGTCGGACTAGCGGGGGCACAGATACGCAGTATTTT

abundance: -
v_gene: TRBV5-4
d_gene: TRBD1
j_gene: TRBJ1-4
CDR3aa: CASSDRDREEKLFF
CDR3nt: TGTGCCAGCAGCGACCGGGACAGGGAAGAAAAACTGTTTTTT

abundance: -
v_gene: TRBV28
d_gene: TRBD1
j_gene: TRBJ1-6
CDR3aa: CASRDQTGDNSPLHF
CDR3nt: TGTGCCAGCAGAGACCAGACAGGGGATAATTCACCCCTCCACTTT

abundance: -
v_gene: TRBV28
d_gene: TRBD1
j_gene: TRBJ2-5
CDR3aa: CASRRQGGETQYF
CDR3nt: TGTGCCAGCAGGAGACAGGGTGGAGAGACCCAGTACTTC

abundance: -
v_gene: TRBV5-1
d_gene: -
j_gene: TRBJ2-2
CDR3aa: CASSLSGNTGELFF
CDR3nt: TGCGCCAGCAGCTTGTCAGGGAACACCGGGGAGCTGTTTTTT

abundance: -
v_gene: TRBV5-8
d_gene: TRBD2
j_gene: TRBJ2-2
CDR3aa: CASSSRPGLGTGELFF
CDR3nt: TGTGCCAGCAGCTCCCGACCGGGACTAGGAACCGGGGAGCTGTTTTTT

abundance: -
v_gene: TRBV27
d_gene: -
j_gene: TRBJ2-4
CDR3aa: CASSLSSKWYF
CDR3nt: TGTGCCAGCAGTTTATCGTCTAAGTGGTACTTC

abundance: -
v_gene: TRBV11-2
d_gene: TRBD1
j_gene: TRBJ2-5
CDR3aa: CASSLMGQAQETQYF
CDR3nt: TGTGCCAGCAGCTTAATGGGACAGGCTCAAGAGACCCAGTACTTC

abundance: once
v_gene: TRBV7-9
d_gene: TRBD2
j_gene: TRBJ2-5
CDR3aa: CASSSSGGLAGWETQYF
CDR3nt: TGTGCCAGCAGCTCCTCGGGGGGACTAGCGGGATGGGAGACCCAGTACTTC

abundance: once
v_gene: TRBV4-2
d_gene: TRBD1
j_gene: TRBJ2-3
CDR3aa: CASSAPGQGEDTQYF
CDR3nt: TGTGCCAGCAGCGCCCCGGGACAGGGGGAAGATACGCAGTATTTT

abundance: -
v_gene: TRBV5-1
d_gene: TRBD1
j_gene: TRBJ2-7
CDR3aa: CASSLDQGAGEQYF
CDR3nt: TGCGCCAGCAGCTTGGATCAGGGGGCAGGGGAGCAGTACTTC

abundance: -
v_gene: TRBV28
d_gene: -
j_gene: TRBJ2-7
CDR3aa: CASSYAGSGIYEQYF
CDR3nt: TGTGCCAGCAGTTATGCCGGGTCCGGCATCTACGAGCAGTACTTC

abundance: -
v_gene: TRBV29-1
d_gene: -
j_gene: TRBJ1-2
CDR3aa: CSARSPQGYGYTF
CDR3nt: TGCAGCGCCAGATCGCCCCAGGGCTATGGCTACACCTTC